These 19 T cell receptor beta chains came from one sample sequenced in a study of cytomegalovirus exposure and HLA in healthy donors. The PCR made use of 60 Vbeta and 13 Jbeta primers. The data were produced by immunoSEQ multiplex PCR, yet TCRdb's version contains in-frame clones alone and is incomplete. The data contain some 150,000 clones, 73% of them seen just once; the ten biggest clones take up roughly an eighth. Sequencing was performed on PBMCs. These receptors were obtained from a human donor in good health.

This chain joins TRBV11-2 and TRBJ2-2; 11 bases fit TRBD2. The CDR3 covers 15 residues. Germline V gene lookup returns CDR1 SGHAT and CDR2 FQNNGV. The V and J ends lost 8 bases and 4 bases, in that order; junction bases with no gene match: 6. The CDR3: CASQTSGDPTGELFF. In DNA form, the CDR3 reads TGTGCCAGCCAGACTAGCGGGGACCCCACCGGGGAGCTGTTTTTT.

The chain uses TRBV12-5 and TRBJ2-7, with 7 bases aligning to TRBD1. The germline V gene encodes CDR1 LGHNT and CDR2 FRNRAP. The ends lost 11 bases at V and 3 bases at J; junction bases unmatched: 7. This CDR3 has 12 amino acids. CDR3 sequence reads: CAHPGQNYEQYF. The CDR3 bases are TGTGCTCATCCGGGACAGAACTACGAGCAGTACTTC.

J is TRBJ2-3 and V is TRBV7-3, with TRBD2 matching over 8 bases. J gave up 3 bases and V 0 bases, and 2 bases lay outside the gene matches. This CDR3 is 15 amino acids long. Germline loops: CDR1 SGHTA, CDR2 FQGTGA. In DNA form, the CDR3 reads TGTGCCAGCAGCTTAACAAGCGGGAGAACAGATACGCAGTATTTT. Translation gives CASSLTSGRTDTQYF. Variable domain in full (rest from reference TRBV7-3 and TRBJ2-3): GAGVSQTPSNKVTEKGKYVELRCDPISGHTALYWYRQSLGQGPEFLIYFQGTGAADDSGLPNDRFFAVRPEGSVSTLKIQRTERGDSAVYLCASSLTSGRTDTQYFGPGTRLTVL.

The chain combines TRBV4-1 with TRBJ1-1; no clear D gene. Trimming shortened V by 0 bases and J by 1 base, and 6 bases separated the two germline ends. CDR1 and CDR2 from the germline V gene are MGHRA and YSYEKL. The CDR3 is 14 residues long. In DNA form, the CDR3 reads TGCGCCAGCAGCCAAGATAGTGGGAACACTGAAGCTTTCTTT. This gives the protein CASSQDSGNTEAFF.

The chain couples TRBV11-3 to TRBJ2-3; the D gene is possibly TRBD2 (6 bases). V was trimmed by 8 bases and J by 0 bases, leaving 12 bases between them. The germline V gene encodes CDR1 SGHNT and CDR2 YENEEA. This CDR3 spans 14 amino acids. The CDR3 DNA reads TGTGCCAGCCAAATCGGACTAAGCACAGATACGCAGTATTTT. This sequence encodes CASQIGLSTDTQYF.

CDR3 region: CASSLVGGMAEAFF. DNA of the CDR3: TGTGCCAGCAGCTTAGTCGGGGGAATGGCTGAAGCTTTCTTT. The rearrangement links TRBV7-9 to TRBJ1-1, with a weak D call TRBD1 (5 bases). Germline CDR1 is SEHNR and CDR2 is FQNEAQ (reference sequence). V lost 1 base and J 6 bases, leaving 12 bases between the germline ends. The CDR3 loop spans 14 amino acids.

This sequence joins TRBV6-5 and TRBJ1-1, with 8 positions matching TRBD1. The germline V gene has CDR1 MNHEY and CDR2 SVGAGI. V lost 2 bases and J lost 1; bases outside the gene matches: 0. The CDR3 length is 14 residues. This CDR3 reads CASSYGTGNTEAFF. In DNA, the CDR3 is TGTGCCAGCAGTTACGGGACAGGGAACACTGAAGCTTTCTTT.

V is TRBV5-1 and J is TRBJ2-5; 9 bases line up with TRBD1. Matching the DNA end better, TRBJ2-7 makes the J call doubtful. CDR3 length: 15 amino acids. In germline, CDR1 is SGHRS, CDR2 YFSETQ. The CDR3 protein is CASRDRGGSFYEQYF. CDR3 coding DNA: TGCGCCAGCAGGGACAGGGGAGGTTCTTTCTACGAGCAGTACTTC.

The gene calls are TRBV5-8 and TRBJ2-7; weak D call: TRBD2 (6 bases). Trimming removed 1 base from V and 0 bases from J, with 11 bases in between. CDR1 is SGHTS and CDR2 is YDEGEE in the germline V gene. The CDR3 totals 15 residues. The CDR3 region is CASSLWDGSSYEQYF. The CDR3 DNA is TGTGCCAGCAGCTTGTGGGACGGGAGCTCCTACGAGCAGTACTTC.

The chain combines TRBV5-6 with TRBJ2-5, with TRBD1 matching 9 bases. Gene TRBJ2-7 matches the end of the DNA better, so the J call may be wrong. CDR1 SGHDT and CDR2 YYEEEE come from the germline V gene. This CDR3 has 14 residues. The CDR3 protein is CAQPRGTGPYEQYF. The CDR3 DNA sequence: TGTGCCCAACCGAGGGGGACAGGGCCCTACGAGCAGTACTTC.

J is TRBJ2-1 and V is TRBV5-1; 8 bases agree with TRBD2. This CDR3 has 13 amino acids. V trimming: 3 bases; J trimming: 9 bases; junction bases outside the gene matches: 5. Germline loops: CDR1 SGHRS, CDR2 YFSETQ. CDR3 sequence: CASSSGTSGEQFF. The CDR3 DNA sequence: TGCGCCAGCAGCTCCGGGACTAGTGGTGAGCAGTTCTTC.

The CDR3 region is CTSRHSGRARHEQFF. The CDR3 DNA sequence: TGCACCAGCAGACATAGCGGGAGGGCCCGTCATGAGCAGTTCTTC. The rearrangement links TRBV1 to TRBJ2-1; the table's D call, TRBD2, was not checked against the DNA. TRBV1 is assigned pseudogene status. This CDR3 spans 15 amino acids.

J is TRBJ2-6 and V is TRBV19; the D is unclear. V gave up 4 bases and J gave up 0 bases, with 7 bases separating them. CDR3 length: 15 amino acids. Germline loops: CDR1 LNHDA, CDR2 SQIVND (reference sequence). The CDR3 DNA sequence: TGTGCCAGTAGTAGCCTCAGCTCTGGGGCCAACGTCCTGACTTTC. Encoded protein: CASSSLSSGANVLTF.

The J gene is TRBJ2-3, the V gene TRBV9; TRBD2 matches at 9 bases. Losses at the gene ends were 3 bases for V and 4 bases for J; bases not matched to a gene: 12. Germline assignment: CDR1 SGDLS and CDR2 YYNGEE. The CDR3 length is 17 residues. CDR3 sequence: CASSANVGTSSADTQYF. The DNA for the CDR3 is TGTGCCAGCAGCGCGAACGTAGGGACTAGCTCGGCAGATACGCAGTATTTT.

This rearrangement joins TRBV11-2 to TRBJ2-5; a weak D match, TRBD1 (5 bases). CDR1 is SGHAT, CDR2 FQNNGV, per germline. The CDR3 runs to 13 residues. Between the trimmed V and J ends, which lost 7 bases and 1 base, there was a span of 10 bases. The CDR3 region has the DNA TGTGCCAGCACCGCGACAGCCCAAGAGACCCAGTACTTC. Residues: CASTATAQETQYF.

The chain couples TRBV27 to TRBJ2-2; D not certain. Deletions cut 7 bases from V and 4 bases from J, with 10 bases between. This CDR3 region has 13 residues. Germline-derived CDR1 and CDR2 are MNHEY and SMNVEV (reference sequence). The CDR3 DNA follows: TGTGCCAGCACCCGAACGGGCACCGGGGAGCTGTTTTTT. Residues: CASTRTGTGELFF.

The chain has TRBV5-5 and TRBJ1-2, with D unclear. V lost 0 bases, J lost 5 bases, and 14 bases lay in between. Germline V lookup: CDR1 SGHKS, CDR2 YYEKEE (reference sequence). CDR3 length: 15 residues. CDR3 in DNA: TGTGCCAGCAGCTTGGGGGCCACGATCAGTTATGGCTACACCTTC. This encodes CASSLGATISYGYTF. The entire variable domain, with the rest obtained from reference TRBV5-5 and TRBJ1-2, is as follows: DAGVTQSPTHLIKTRGQQVTLRCSPISGHKSVSWYQQVLGQGPQFIFQYYEKEERGRGNFPDRFSARQFPNYSSELNVNALLLGDSALYLCASSLGATISYGYTFGSGTRLTVV.

The rearrangement uses TRBV4-2 and TRBJ1-6; 8 bases fit TRBD1. Germline values: CDR1 LGHNA, CDR2 YNFKEQ. V dropped 3 bases and J dropped 7; count of bases not matched to a gene: 5. The CDR3 contains 15 residues. The CDR3 coding sequence is TGTGCCAGCAGCCAGCAGGACAGGGAGAATTCACCCCTCCACTTT. Its translation: CASSQQDRENSPLHF.

The chain links TRBV9 to TRBJ2-7, with 8 bases that match TRBD1. The germline gives CDR1 SGDLS, CDR2 YYNGEE. The length of the CDR3 is 11 residues. The CDR3 is CASGGGYEQYF. The CDR3 DNA sequence: TGTGCTTCAGGGGGCGGCTACGAGCAGTACTTC. Looking up the rest from reference TRBV9 and TRBJ2-7 gives the full variable domain: DSGVTQTPKHLITATGQRVTLRCSPRSGDLSVYWYQQSLDQGLQFLIQYYNGEERAKGNILERFSAQQFPDLHSELNLSSLELGDSALYFCASGGGYEQYFGPGTRLTVT.